A selection of T cell receptor beta chains follows, all from one sample in a study of CD8 T cells in ankylosing spondylitis. TCRdb reprocessed the 5' RACE reads with MiXCR, giving one entry per CDR3 protein. The sample contains roughly 400,000 distinct CDR3 sequences, about a fifth of which appear only once. The sample was blood, either unsorted or a sorted T cell fraction (not recorded which). Every receptor here comes from a male donor with ankylosing spondylitis. CDR3s include the opening cysteine and the closing phenylalanine or tryptophan. A D gene is named only where the DNA matches it firmly. Some rows mark clone size as missing; the rest say once, few, many or name a class of expanded clone.

TRBJ1-1	-	-	TRBV25-1	CASSGAIAYTEAFF	TGTGCCAGCAGTGGAGCCATTGCTTACACTGAAGCTTTCTTT
TRBJ2-1	few	-	TRBV2	CASRSDRLIGFF	TGTGCCAGCAGGTCCGATAGGCTAATTGGATTCTTC
TRBJ1-1	-	-	TRBV7-9	CASSLVQGAITEAFF	TGTGCCAGCAGCTTAGTTCAGGGTGCGATCACTGAAGCTTTCTTT
TRBJ2-6	few	TRBD2	TRBV18	CASSPRAGGSGANVLTF	TGTGCCAGCTCCCCAAGAGCGGGGGGCTCTGGGGCCAACGTCCTGACTTTC
TRBJ1-1	few	-	TRBV6-2/TRBV6-3	CASSYSPSFWAFF	TGTGCCAGCAGTTACTCCCCATCCTTTTGGGCTTTCTTT
TRBJ2-1	-	-	TRBV5-6	CASSYGSSYNEQFF	TGTGCCAGCAGCTATGGGAGCTCCTACAATGAGCAGTTCTTC
TRBJ2-3	few	TRBD1	TRBV18	CASSPNVGTGWTDTQYF	TGTGCCAGCTCACCAAATGTCGGGACAGGGTGGACAGATACGCAGTATTTT
TRBJ2-2	-	-	TRBV12-3/TRBV12-4	CASSPEPLDTGELFF	TGTGCCAGCAGCCCGGAGCCCCTAGACACCGGGGAGCTGTTTTTT
TRBJ2-1	-	TRBD2	TRBV12-3/TRBV12-4	CASSLGGRTYNKQFF	TGTGCCAGCAGTTTAGGCGGGAGGACCTACAATAAGCAGTTCTTC
TRBJ2-3	many	TRBD2	TRBV6-5	CASNPSGGTQYF	TGTGCCAGCAATCCTTCGGGGGGTACGCAGTATTTT
TRBJ1-4	few	-	TRBV28	CASSHPTARIEKLFF	TGTGCCAGCAGTCACCCGACAGCCCGTATAGAAAAACTGTTTTTT
TRBJ2-5	few	TRBD1	TRBV6-1	CASTPGDRGFVETQYF	TGTGCCAGCACCCCGGGGGACAGGGGATTTGTGGAGACCCAGTACTTC
TRBJ2-4	many	-	TRBV7-8	CASSLSSLLAKNIQYF	TGTGCCAGCAGCTTATCGTCTTTACTAGCCAAAAACATTCAGTACTTC
TRBJ2-5	-	-	TRBV5-1	CASSPEGPAQETQYF	TGCGCCAGCAGCCCGGAAGGGCCAGCACAAGAGACCCAGTACTTC
TRBJ2-7	-	TRBD2	TRBV3-1	CASSQDLADTYEQYF	TGTGCCAGCAGCCAAGACCTAGCGGATACTTACGAGCAGTACTTC
TRBJ2-4	few	-	TRBV7-2	CASSLVQGSNIQYF	TGTGCCAGCAGCTTAGTACAGGGCAGCAACATTCAGTACTTC
TRBJ2-5	-	TRBD2	TRBV20-1	CSAISLADPAVGGETQYF	TGCAGTGCTATTTCGCTAGCGGACCCTGCGGTAGGCGGGGAGACCCAGTACTTC
TRBJ2-1	few	TRBD2	TRBV20-1	CSAEKTGTIYNEQFF	TGCAGTGCTGAGAAAACCGGGACTATTTACAATGAGCAGTTCTTC
TRBJ2-7	many	-	TRBV28	CASSLLPRWDKSDYEQYF	TGTGCCAGCAGTTTACTACCCCGTTGGGACAAATCGGACTACGAGCAGTACTTC
TRBJ2-5	-	-	TRBV20-1	CSAPAGRETQYF	TGCAGTGCTCCTGCGGGGAGGGAGACCCAGTACTTC
TRBJ1-1	-	TRBD1	TRBV3-1	CASSQDDRDTEAFF	TGTGCCAGCAGCCAGGACGACAGGGACACTGAAGCTTTCTTT
TRBJ1-1	many	-	TRBV12-3/TRBV12-4	CASSSLRVNMNTEAFF	TGTGCCAGCAGCTCCCTCAGAGTGAATATGAACACTGAAGCTTTCTTT
TRBJ2-3	-	-	TRBV5-1	CASSLSPGIPASTDTQYF	TGCGCCAGCAGCTTGTCCCCTGGGATTCCGGCTAGCACAGATACGCAGTATTTT
TRBJ1-5	once	-	TRBV3-1	CASSQGPIGNQPQHF	TGTGCCAGCAGCCAAGGGCCAATAGGGAATCAGCCCCAGCATTTT
TRBJ1-1	-	-	TRBV7-3	CASSPLGDPRVNTEAFF	TGTGCCAGCAGCCCCCTGGGGGACCCGAGGGTGAACACTGAAGCTTTCTTT
TRBJ1-3	-	-	TRBV5-1	CASSYRDGDSGNTIYF	TGCGCCAGCAGCTACCGGGACGGAGACTCTGGAAACACCATATATTTT
TRBJ1-1	few	-	TRBV30	CAWSVRGGTEAFF	TGTGCCTGGAGTGTACGGGGAGGCACTGAAGCTTTCTTT
TRBJ2-5	few	TRBD2	TRBV25-1	CASSEYGGLAGETQYF	TGTGCCAGCAGTGAATATGGGGGACTAGCGGGGGAGACCCAGTACTTC
TRBJ2-5	few	-	TRBV7-2	CASSQPPVWETQYF	TGTGCCAGCAGCCAACCCCCAGTGTGGGAGACCCAGTACTTC
TRBJ2-3	-	-	TRBV19	CASTPTGNTDTQYF	TGTGCCAGTACACCGACAGGAAACACAGATACGCAGTATTTT
TRBJ2-3	many	-	TRBV29-1	CSVGGRDTQYF	TGCAGCGTTGGGGGTAGAGATACGCAGTATTTT
TRBJ2-1	few	TRBD1	TRBV29-1	CSVDSPGQGAREQFF	TGCAGCGTAGACAGTCCCGGACAGGGGGCCAGAGAGCAGTTCTTC
TRBJ2-5	-	-	TRBV6-5	CASSYVGSQETQYF	TGTGCCAGCAGTTACGTGGGCAGTCAAGAGACCCAGTACTTC
TRBJ2-7	-	-	TRBV7-9	CASSREYEQYF	TGTGCCAGCAGCCGCGAATACGAGCAGTACTTC
TRBJ2-1	many	-	TRBV5-1	CASSLTGEQFF	TGCGCCAGCAGCTTGACAGGCGAGCAGTTCTTC
TRBJ1-1	few	-	TRBV5-1	CASSPRGQQNTEAFF	TGCGCCAGCAGCCCCCGAGGGCAGCAGAACACTGAAGCTTTCTTT
TRBJ2-1	few	TRBD1	TRBV5-1	CASSFRGQIHLVNDNEQFF	TGCGCCAGCAGCTTTAGGGGGCAGATACATCTAGTTAACGACAATGAGCAGTTCTTC
TRBJ1-2	few	-	TRBV20-1	CSARPSGIRGGYGYTF	TGCAGTGCTAGGCCCTCCGGCATCCGGGGAGGCTATGGCTACACCTTC
TRBJ1-1	-	TRBD1	TRBV28	CASSTGAAFF	TGTGCCAGCTCTACAGGGGCGGCTTTCTTT
TRBJ2-1	-	TRBD2	TRBV6-5	CASSYSSPPIAGFSDEQFF	TGTGCCAGCAGTTACTCTTCCCCACCAATAGCGGGGTTTAGCGATGAGCAGTTCTTC
TRBJ2-5	-	-	TRBV12-3/TRBV12-4	CASSSRRSFETQYF	TGTGCCAGCAGTTCCCGCCGGAGCTTCGAGACCCAGTACTTC
TRBJ2-7	-	-	TRBV12-3/TRBV12-4	CASSGPRAYEQYF	TGTGCCAGCAGTGGGCCCAGGGCCTACGAGCAGTACTTC
TRBJ2-2	few	-	TRBV6-1	CASRVRGTGELFF	TGTGCCAGCAGAGTCAGGGGCACCGGGGAGCTGTTTTTT
TRBJ2-1	few	-	TRBV14	CASSRVNYNEQFF	TGTGCCAGCAGCCGCGTTAACTACAATGAGCAGTTCTTC
TRBJ2-7	few	TRBD2	TRBV29-1	CSVGGGGSYEQYF	TGCAGCGTTGGGGGCGGGGGATCCTACGAGCAGTACTTC
TRBJ2-7	few	TRBD1	TRBV7-2	CASIQAGTGPYEQYF	TGTGCCAGCATCCAGGCCGGGACAGGACCCTACGAGCAGTACTTC
TRBJ1-2	few	-	TRBV20-1	CSARVPDRNYGYTF	TGCAGTGCTAGAGTACCGGACAGAAACTATGGCTACACCTTC
TRBJ2-2	few	-	TRBV21-1	CASSPPRLGTNTGELFF	TGTGCCAGCAGCCCCCCCCGGTTAGGGACGAACACCGGGGAGCTGTTTTTT
TRBJ1-2	-	-	TRBV10-3	CAISVEGTVSNYGYTF	TGTGCCATCAGTGTAGAGGGGACTGTTTCTAACTATGGCTACACCTTC
TRBJ2-1	few	-	TRBV11-3	CASHGGTSFNEQFF	TGTGCCTCTCACGGGGGGACATCATTCAATGAGCAGTTCTTC
TRBJ1-3	-	TRBD1	TRBV2	CASRESRDSISGNTIYF	TGTGCCAGCAGGGAAAGCCGGGACAGCATTTCTGGAAACACCATATATTTT